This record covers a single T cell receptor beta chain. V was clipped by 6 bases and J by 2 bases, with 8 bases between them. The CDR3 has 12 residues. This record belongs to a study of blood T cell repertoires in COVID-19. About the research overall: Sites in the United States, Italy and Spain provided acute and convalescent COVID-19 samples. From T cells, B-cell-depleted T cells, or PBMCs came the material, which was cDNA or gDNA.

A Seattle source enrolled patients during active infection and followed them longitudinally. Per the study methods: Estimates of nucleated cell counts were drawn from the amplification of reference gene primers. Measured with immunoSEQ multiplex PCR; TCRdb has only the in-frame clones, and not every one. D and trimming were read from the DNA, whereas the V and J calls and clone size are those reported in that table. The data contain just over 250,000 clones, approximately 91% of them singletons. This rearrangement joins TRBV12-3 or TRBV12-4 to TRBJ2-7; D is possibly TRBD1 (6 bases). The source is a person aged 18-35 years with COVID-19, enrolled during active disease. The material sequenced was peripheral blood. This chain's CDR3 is CASSTGPYEQYF. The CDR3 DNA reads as TGTGCCAGCAGCACAGGGCCCTACGAGCAGTACTTC.